This T cell receptor (beta chain) was recorded in a study of early T cells in non-severe SARS-CoV-2 infection. The sample holds a few counts of this clonotype. TCRdb processed the 5' RACE reads anew with MiXCR; each CDR3 protein has one entry. The table has approximately 39,000 distinct CDR3 sequences, under 7% seen once. Trimming stripped 5 bases from V and 4 bases from J, with 10 bases between. This CDR3 is 13 amino acids long. The receptor comes from an adult who was a healthcare worker with PCR-confirmed SARS-CoV-2 infection or an uninfected control (not recorded which). The sequences come from whole blood, collected at baseline. V is TRBV12-3 or TRBV12-4 and J is TRBJ2-3; D might be TRBD1 or TRBD2, each matching 5 bases. Written as DNA, the CDR3 is TGTGCCAGCAGTCCCGGGACGGCAGATACGCAGTATTTT. Its protein product is CASSPGTADTQYF.